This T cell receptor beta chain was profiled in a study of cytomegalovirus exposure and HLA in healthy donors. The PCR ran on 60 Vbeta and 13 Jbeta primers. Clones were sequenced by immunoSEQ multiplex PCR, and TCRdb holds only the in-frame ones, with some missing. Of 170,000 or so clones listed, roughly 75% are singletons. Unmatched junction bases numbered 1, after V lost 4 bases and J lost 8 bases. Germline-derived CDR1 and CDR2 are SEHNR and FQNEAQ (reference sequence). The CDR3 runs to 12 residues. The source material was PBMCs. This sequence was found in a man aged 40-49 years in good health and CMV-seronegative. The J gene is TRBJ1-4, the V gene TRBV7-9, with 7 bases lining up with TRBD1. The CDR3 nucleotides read TGTGCCAGCAGCTACAGGGGCGAAAAACTGTTTTTT. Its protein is CASSYRGEKLFF.